Each of the 32 T cell receptor beta chains below was sequenced from the same sample in a study of cytomegalovirus exposure and HLA in healthy donors. Vbeta (60) and Jbeta (13) primers were used in the PCR. Assay used: immunoSEQ multiplex PCR; TCRdb lists only in-frame clones, some missing. The sample records more than 150,000 clones, 65% to 80% being singletons. Source material: PBMCs. These receptors came from a woman aged 45-60 years in good health and CMV-seropositive.

Here the CDR3 reads CASSQDVAGEKETQYF. The CDR3 DNA is TGTGCCAGCAGCCAAGATGTAGCGGGAGAGAAGGAGACCCAGTACTTC. The V gene is TRBV4-2, the J gene TRBJ2-5, with TRBD2 matching over 9 bases. Germline assignment: CDR1 LGHNA and CDR2 YNFKEQ. V shed 0 bases, J shed 5 bases, and the junction held 7 bases outside the gene matches. The CDR3 runs to 16 residues.

V usage is TRBV7-8 and J usage is TRBJ2-2; D may be TRBD2 (5 bases). Trimming left V 1 base short and J 3 bases short, with 12 bases between. The length of the CDR3 is 16 residues. Germline V gene sequence: CDR1 SGHVS, CDR2 FQNEAQ. The CDR3 bases are TGTGCCAGCAGCTTAGGTGTAACGGGATACACCGGGGAGCTGTTTTTT. This sequence encodes CASSLGVTGYTGELFF. Filled out from reference TRBV7-8 and TRBJ2-2, the complete variable domain reads GAGVSQSPRYKVAKRGQDVALRCDPISGHVSLFWYQQALGQGPEFLTYFQNEAQLDKSGLPSDRFFAERPEGSVSTLKIQRTQQEDSAVYLCASSLGVTGYTGELFFGEGSRLTVL.

The gene calls are TRBV5-1 and TRBJ1-2; D may be TRBD1 (6 bases). CDR3 length equals 17 residues. Germline lookup yields CDR1 SGHRS and CDR2 YFSETQ. V was cut by 0 bases and J by 4 bases, with 19 bases left in between. The CDR3 reads CASSLGETGGQTYGYTF. CDR3 in DNA: TGCGCCAGCAGCTTGGGTGAAACCGGTGGACAGACCTATGGCTACACCTTC.

The V gene is TRBV7-6, the J gene TRBJ2-5; D gene unclear. Matching the DNA end better, TRBJ2-7 makes the J call doubtful. Germline CDR1 reads SGHVS; CDR2 reads FNYEAQ. The CDR3 has 13 amino acids. The CDR3 is CASSLAATSEQYF. In nucleotides, the CDR3 is TGTGCCAGCAGCTTAGCAGCCACCTCCGAGCAGTACTTC.

The chain combines TRBV2 with TRBJ2-1, with 9 nucleotides matching TRBD2. The CDR3 spans 15 residues. V trimming: 8 bases; J trimming: 3 bases; junction bases outside the gene matches: 8. Germline V lookup: CDR1 SNHLY, CDR2 FYNNEI. The CDR3 DNA reads as TGTGCCAGCCCTCGAGTAGCGGGAGACTACAATGAGCAGTTCTTC. Translating it yields CASPRVAGDYNEQFF.

CDR3: CASSLEGFSYEQYF. CDR3 nucleotides: TGTGCCAGCAGCTTAGAGGGTTTCTCCTACGAGCAGTACTTC. This rearrangement joins TRBV5-4 to TRBJ2-7; D perhaps matches TRBD2 (5 bases). Trimming cost V 2 bases and J 0 bases, with 9 bases left between them. This CDR3 has 14 amino acids. The germline V gene has CDR1 SGHNT and CDR2 YYREEE (reference sequence).

Regarding this clone: The same CDR3 arises from other DNA sequences in this sample as well. The chain couples TRBV18 to TRBJ1-1; D gene ambiguous. There are 14 residues in the CDR3. Per the germline V gene, CDR1 is KGHSH and CDR2 is LQKENI. Deletions cut 3 bases from V and 1 base from J, with 9 bases between. CDR3 residues: CASSPGVQNTEAFF. For the CDR3, the DNA is TGTGCCAGCTCACCGGGAGTACAGAACACTGAAGCTTTCTTT.

The chain carries TRBV5-6 and TRBJ1-5, with D possibly being TRBD1 (6 bases). The CDR3 contains 17 residues. CDR1 and CDR2 (germline): SGHDT, YYEEEE. V gave up 0 bases and J gave up 6 bases, with 19 bases separating them. CDR3: CASSLAGGHQGRQPQHF. CDR3 coding DNA: TGTGCCAGCAGCTTGGCGGGGGGACATCAGGGGCGTCAGCCCCAGCATTTT.

The genes are TRBV28 and TRBJ2-1; 12 bases fit TRBD2. V was clipped by 5 bases and J by 8 bases; unmatched bases: 7. CDR3 length: 15 amino acids. Germline CDR1 and CDR2: MDHEN and SYDVKM. The CDR3 sequence is CASSATSGRIYEQFF. CDR3 coding DNA: TGTGCCAGCAGTGCCACTAGCGGGAGGATTTATGAGCAGTTCTTC.

This sequence joins TRBV5-4 and TRBJ2-1; 9 bases agree with TRBD2. The V gene end was trimmed by 0 bases and the J gene end by 7 bases; junction bases not matched to a gene: 8. Germline V gives CDR1 SGHNT, CDR2 YYREEE (reference sequence). CDR3 length equals 16 residues. CDR3 sequence (DNA): TGTGCCAGCAGCTTGGCCGGGGCGGGAGGGAAAAATGAGCAGTTCTTC. This encodes CASSLAGAGGKNEQFF.

This clone appeared a single time. This chain links TRBV7-3 with TRBJ2-1; D perhaps matches TRBD1 (6 bases). V lost 2 bases to trimming and J lost 5 bases, with 10 bases between them. Germline values: CDR1 SGHTA, CDR2 FQGTGA. The length of the CDR3 is 14 residues. The CDR3 spells CASSLADRNNEQFF. In nucleotides, the CDR3 is TGTGCCAGCAGCTTAGCTGACAGGAACAATGAGCAGTTCTTC.

CDR3 nucleotides: TGTGCCAGTAACTCGGACAGGGGGAAACTGTTTTTT. Protein product: CASNSDRGKLFF. J is TRBJ1-4 and V is TRBV19; 10 bases line up with TRBD1. Germline lookup yields CDR1 LNHDA and CDR2 SQIVND (reference sequence). This CDR3 has 12 amino acids. V lost 7 bases to trimming and J lost 11 bases; unmatched junction nucleotides: 4.

The chain carries TRBV6-1 and TRBJ2-6; D is perhaps TRBD1 (5 bases). This CDR3 has 16 residues. Trimming removed 1 base from V and 2 bases from J, with 9 bases in between. Germline-derived CDR1 and CDR2 are MNHNS and SASEGT. The CDR3 coding sequence is TGTGCCAGCAGTGAAGTTATAGGGGCTGGGGCCAACGTCCTGACTTTC. Amino acid sequence: CASSEVIGAGANVLTF.

This chain connects TRBV2 to TRBJ2-5, with a possible D match to TRBD1 (5 bases). V was clipped by 6 bases and J by 4 bases, with 9 bases between them. This CDR3 has 12 amino acids. The germline CDR1 and CDR2 sequences are SNHLY and FYNNEI. CDR3 in DNA: TGTGCCAGCAGAGTACAGGCAGAGACCCAGTACTTC. This codes for CASRVQAETQYF.

This chain uses TRBV7-6 with TRBJ2-1, with 9 positions matching TRBD2. With V trimmed by 4 bases and J by 5 bases, 12 bases remained unmatched. CDR1 SGHVS and CDR2 FNYEAQ come from the germline V gene. The CDR3 runs to 17 residues. The CDR3, as DNA: TGTGCCAGCAGCTACACTCAGAGCGGGGGGACTAACAATGAGCAGTTCTTC. It specifies CASSYTQSGGTNNEQFF.

This clone was picked up a small number of times. This chain uses TRBV29-1 with TRBJ2-5; D is unresolved. This CDR3 has 15 residues. Per the germline V gene, CDR1 is SQVTM and CDR2 is ANQGSEA. The V and J ends lost 3 bases and 2 bases respectively, with 16 bases between them. The CDR3 DNA reads as TGCAGCGTTGATGGCAGCGTGGTAGGACAAGAGACCCAGTACTTC. It codes for CSVDGSVVGQETQYF. Full variable domain (remainder filled in from reference TRBV29-1 and TRBJ2-5): SAVISQKPSRDICQRGTSLTIQCQVDSQVTMMFWYRQQPGQSLTLIATANQGSEATYESGFVIDKFPISRPNLTFSTLTVSNMSPEDSSIYLCSVDGSVVGQETQYFGPGTRLLVL.

The chain links TRBV9 to TRBJ1-5; D remains unclear. Trimming removed 4 bases from V and 6 bases from J, with 17 bases in between. The germline CDR1 and CDR2 sequences are SGDLS and YYNGEE. The CDR3 loop spans 15 amino acids. The CDR3 sequence: CASSQSPDWSQPQHF. Written as DNA, the CDR3 is TGTGCCAGCAGCCAAAGCCCGGACTGGTCTCAGCCCCAGCATTTT.

The chain recombines TRBV27 with TRBJ1-2; D gene unclear. The V and J ends lost 5 bases and 4 bases respectively, with 14 bases between them. Germline V lookup: CDR1 MNHEY, CDR2 SMNVEV (reference sequence). The CDR3 length is 14 residues. In DNA form, the CDR3 reads TGTGCCAGCAGTCTACGGGTGCCTCTCTATGGCTACACCTTC. This gives the protein CASSLRVPLYGYTF.

CDR3 residues: CASSPTGTPYEQYF. As DNA, the CDR3 is TGTGCCAGCAGCCCGACAGGGACGCCCTACGAGCAGTACTTC. The chain uses TRBV5-6 and TRBJ2-7; 7 bases align to TRBD1. CDR3 length: 14 amino acids. In germline, CDR1 is SGHDT, CDR2 YYEEEE. V gave up 4 bases and J gave up 2 bases; unmatched junction bases: 6. Together with reference TRBV5-6 and TRBJ2-7, the CDR3 gives the full variable domain: DAGVTQSPTHLIKTRGQQVTLRCSPKSGHDTVSWYQQALGQGPQFIFQYYEEEERQRGNFPDRFSGHQFPNYSSELNVNALLLGDSALYLCASSPTGTPYEQYFGPGTRLTVT.

CDR3 protein: CASSNGQGQETQYF. In nucleotides, the CDR3 is TGTGCCAGCAGCAACGGACAGGGACAAGAGACCCAGTACTTC. The chain joins TRBV11-3 to TRBJ2-5, with 8 bases lining up with TRBD1. Germline V gene sequence: CDR1 SGHNT, CDR2 YENEEA. J gave up 2 bases and V 5 bases, and 4 bases lay outside the gene matches. This CDR3 spans 14 amino acids. Full variable domain (rest looked up from reference TRBV11-3 and TRBJ2-5): EAGVVQSPRYKIIEKKQPVAFWCNPISGHNTLYWYLQNLGQGPELLIRYENEEAVDDSQLPKDRFSAERLKGVDSTLKIQPAELGDSAVYLCASSNGQGQETQYFGPGTRLLVL.

This chain uses TRBV28 with TRBJ1-5; D ambiguous. Trimming pared 4 bases from V and 7 bases from J, leaving 11 bases between. This CDR3 comprises 13 residues. The germline gives CDR1 MDHEN, CDR2 SYDVKM. CDR3 loop: CASSWRAGQPQHF. The CDR3 DNA sequence: TGTGCCAGCAGTTGGAGGGCCGGGCAGCCCCAGCATTTT. The entire variable domain, with the rest obtained from reference TRBV28 and TRBJ1-5, is as follows: DVKVTQSSRYLVKRTGEKVFLECVQDMDHENMFWYRQDPGLGLRLIYFSYDVKMKEKGDIPEGYSVSREKKERFSLILESASTNQTSMYLCASSWRAGQPQHFGDGTRLSIL.

The genes are TRBV7-3 and TRBJ1-1; D is unclear. CDR3 length equals 11 residues. The germline V gene has CDR1 SGHTA and CDR2 FQGTGA. V lost 4 bases and J 2 bases, leaving 2 bases between the germline ends. As DNA, the CDR3 is TGTGCCAGCAGCTCAAACACTGAAGCTTTCTTT. Amino acid sequence: CASSSNTEAFF. The full variable domain, completed using reference TRBV7-3 and TRBJ1-1, is GAGVSQTPSNKVTEKGKYVELRCDPISGHTALYWYRQSLGQGPEFLIYFQGTGAADDSGLPNDRFFAVRPEGSVSTLKIQRTERGDSAVYLCASSSNTEAFFGQGTRLTVV.

The rearrangement uses TRBV11-2 and TRBJ1-2; D uncertain. The CDR3 spans 13 residues. Trimming shortened V by 5 bases and J by 5 bases, and 12 bases separated the two germline ends. The germline V gene encodes CDR1 SGHAT and CDR2 FQNNGV. Here the CDR3 reads CASSPRSDYGYTF. CDR3 coding DNA: TGTGCCAGCAGCCCCCGCAGTGATTATGGCTACACCTTC.

The chain uses TRBV7-2 and TRBJ1-1; D remains unclear. Germline CDR1 SGHTA, CDR2 FQGNSA. V was trimmed by 1 base and J by 5 bases, leaving 11 bases between them. The CDR3 loop spans 14 amino acids. Here the CDR3 reads CASSLGVVRTEAFF. The CDR3, as DNA: TGTGCCAGCAGCTTAGGAGTGGTTCGAACTGAAGCTTTCTTT.

This chain links TRBV5-1 with TRBJ1-4; D might be TRBD1 (6 bases). Germline CDR1 SGHRS, CDR2 YFSETQ. V was cut by 5 bases and J by 3 bases, with 14 bases left in between. This CDR3 region has 15 residues. Here the CDR3 reads CASRTLQGSNEKLFF. The CDR3 region has the DNA TGCGCCAGCAGGACCTTACAGGGCTCTAATGAAAAACTGTTTTTT.

DNA for the CDR3: TGTGCCAGCAGCTTAGTTGGCGGTTTTGACACAGATACGCAGTATTTT. Translation: CASSLVGGFDTDTQYF. The V call is TRBV11-2, the J call TRBJ2-3; D not resolved. V was cut by 1 base and J by 2 bases, with 13 bases left in between. The germline V gene has CDR1 SGHAT and CDR2 FQNNGV. This CDR3 is built from 16 residues.

V usage is TRBV5-1 and J usage is TRBJ1-2; D is ambiguous. V was cut by 0 bases and J by 5 bases, with 14 bases left in between. The CDR3 runs to 15 residues. Germline V lookup: CDR1 SGHRS, CDR2 YFSETQ. In DNA, the CDR3 is TGCGCCAGCAGCTTGGCCGAGAGGGCGACTTATGGCTACACCTTC. Translation: CASSLAERATYGYTF.

This sequence joins TRBV18 and TRBJ1-1, with TRBD1 identical over 10 bases. The V segment lost 2 bases and the J segment 4 bases; nucleotides outside the gene matches: 10. Germline-derived CDR1 and CDR2 are KGHSH and LQKENI. The CDR3 is made up of 17 amino acids. CDR3 DNA: TGTGCCAGCTCACCAAGGACCGGGACAGGGGTGGCCACTGAAGCTTTCTTT. Protein sequence: CASSPRTGTGVATEAFF.

The chain couples TRBV6-1 to TRBJ2-3; the D is unclear. Germline-derived CDR1 and CDR2 are MNHNS and SASEGT. The CDR3 is 14 amino acids. V was shortened by 10 bases and J by 6 bases, with 20 bases between the two germline ends. The CDR3 reads CATQTSPLIDTQYF. The CDR3 coding sequence is TGTGCCACCCAAACCTCCCCCCTAATTGATACGCAGTATTTT.

CDR3 DNA sequence: TGTGCCTACAAGCGAGGGTCTAGCACAGATACGCAGTATTTT. Translating it yields CAYKRGSSTDTQYF. The genes are TRBV30 and TRBJ2-3; weak D call: TRBD2 (5 bases). Germline V gene data show CDR1 as GTSNPN and CDR2 as SVGIG (reference sequence). The CDR3 length is 14 residues. V lost 7 bases to trimming and J lost 0 bases, with 14 bases between them.

This clone occurred once. The V call is TRBV2, the J call TRBJ1-2; D uncertain. Deletions cut 2 bases from V and 4 bases from J, with 14 bases between. Per germline, CDR1 SNHLY and CDR2 FYNNEI. This CDR3 region has 15 residues. CDR3 bases: TGTGCCAGCAGTGAAAACGTGGGAGGAACCTATGGCTACACCTTC. Amino acid sequence: CASSENVGGTYGYTF.

About this clone itself: The same CDR3 also results from other DNA sequences found in this sample. The chain combines TRBV15 with TRBJ2-3; 7 bases are a match to TRBD1. V was pared by 2 bases and J by 4 bases, with 3 bases of the junction left unmatched. Germline CDR1 reads LNHNV; CDR2 reads YYDKDF (reference sequence). This CDR3 is built from 14 residues. The CDR3 region has the DNA TGTGCCACCAGCAGACCGACAGGGTCAGATACGCAGTATTTT. This encodes CATSRPTGSDTQYF. Drawing the rest from reference TRBV15 and TRBJ2-3, the complete variable domain is DAMVIQNPRYQVTQFGKPVTLSCSQTLNHNVMYWYQQKSSQAPKLLFHYYDKDFNNEADTPDNFQSRRPNTSFCFLDIRSPGLGDTAMYLCATSRPTGSDTQYFGPGTRLTVL.